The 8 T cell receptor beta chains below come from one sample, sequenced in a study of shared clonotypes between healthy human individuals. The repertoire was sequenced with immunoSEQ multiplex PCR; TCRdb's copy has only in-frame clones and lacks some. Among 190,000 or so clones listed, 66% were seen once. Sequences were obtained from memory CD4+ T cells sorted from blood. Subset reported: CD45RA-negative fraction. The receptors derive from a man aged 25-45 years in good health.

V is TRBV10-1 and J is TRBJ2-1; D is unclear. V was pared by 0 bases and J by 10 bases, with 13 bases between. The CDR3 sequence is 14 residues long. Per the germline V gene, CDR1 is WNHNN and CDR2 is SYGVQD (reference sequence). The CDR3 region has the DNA TGCGCCAGCAGTGAGTCGGATGGAAGTAGGGAGCAGTTCTTC. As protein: CASSESDGSREQFF.

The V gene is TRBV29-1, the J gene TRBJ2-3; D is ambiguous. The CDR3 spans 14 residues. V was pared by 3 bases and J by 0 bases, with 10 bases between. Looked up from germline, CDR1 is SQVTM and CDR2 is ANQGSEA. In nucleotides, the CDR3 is TGCAGCGTTGAGGCTAGAACTAGCACAGATACGCAGTATTTT. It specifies CSVEARTSTDTQYF.

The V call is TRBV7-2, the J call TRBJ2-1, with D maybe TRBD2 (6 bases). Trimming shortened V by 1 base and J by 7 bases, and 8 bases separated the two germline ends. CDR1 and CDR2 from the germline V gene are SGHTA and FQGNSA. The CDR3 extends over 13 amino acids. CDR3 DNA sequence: TGTGCCAGCAGCTTAGACGGGGGTAATGAGCAGTTCTTC. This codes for CASSLDGGNEQFF. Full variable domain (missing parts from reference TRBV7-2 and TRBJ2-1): GAGVSQSPSNKVTEKGKDVELRCDPISGHTALYWYRQSLGQGLEFLIYFQGNSAPDKSGLPSDRFSAERTGGSVSTLTIQRTQQEDSAVYLCASSLDGGNEQFFGPGTRLTVL.

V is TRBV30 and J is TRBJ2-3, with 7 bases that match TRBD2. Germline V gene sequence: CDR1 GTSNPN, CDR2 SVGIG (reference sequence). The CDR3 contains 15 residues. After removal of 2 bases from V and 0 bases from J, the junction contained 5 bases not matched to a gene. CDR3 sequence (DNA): TGTGCCTGGAGTTTAGCTAGCGGTAGCACAGATACGCAGTATTTT. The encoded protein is CAWSLASGSTDTQYF. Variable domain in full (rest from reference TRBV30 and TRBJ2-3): SQTIHQWPATLVQPVGSPLSLECTVEGTSNPNLYWYRQAAGRGLQLLFYSVGIGQISSEVPQNLSASRPQDRQFILSSKKLLLSDSGFYLCAWSLASGSTDTQYFGPGTRLTVL.

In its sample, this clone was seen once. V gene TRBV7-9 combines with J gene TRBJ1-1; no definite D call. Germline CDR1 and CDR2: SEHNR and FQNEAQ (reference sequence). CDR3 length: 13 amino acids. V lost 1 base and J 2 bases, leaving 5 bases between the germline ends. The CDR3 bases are TGTGCCAGCAGCTTAGGACACAACACTGAAGCTTTCTTT. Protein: CASSLGHNTEAFF.

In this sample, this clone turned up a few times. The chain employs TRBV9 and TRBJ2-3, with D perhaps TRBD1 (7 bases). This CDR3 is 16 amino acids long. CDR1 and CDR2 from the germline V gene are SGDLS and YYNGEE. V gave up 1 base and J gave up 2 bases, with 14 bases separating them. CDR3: CASSVISGGTTDTQYF. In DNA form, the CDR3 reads TGTGCCAGCAGCGTAATATCAGGGGGGACCACAGATACGCAGTATTTT.

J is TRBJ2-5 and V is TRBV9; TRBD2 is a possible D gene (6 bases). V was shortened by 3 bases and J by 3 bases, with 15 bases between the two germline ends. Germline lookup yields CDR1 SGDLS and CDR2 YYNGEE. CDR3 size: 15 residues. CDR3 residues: CASSGGERTKETQYF. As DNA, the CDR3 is TGTGCCAGCAGCGGCGGGGAGCGGACTAAAGAGACCCAGTACTTC.

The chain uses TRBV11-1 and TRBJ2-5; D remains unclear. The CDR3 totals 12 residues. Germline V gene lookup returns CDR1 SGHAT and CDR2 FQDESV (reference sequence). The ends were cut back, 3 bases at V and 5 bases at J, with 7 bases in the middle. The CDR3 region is CASSFAAETQYF. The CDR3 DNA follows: TGTGCCAGCAGCTTCGCGGCGGAGACCCAGTACTTC.